This record covers a single T cell receptor beta chain. This entry belongs to a study of blood T cells in healthy people across ages. At the level of the study: The template switching approach captured approximately one barcoded beta molecule for every two T cells.

Every donor contributed 7.5 to 10 milliliters of peripheral blood by blood draw. Researchers report isolating at least 6.5 million PBMCs per sample. The CDR3 contains 14 residues. Germline V gives CDR1 DFQATT, CDR2 SNEGSKA (reference sequence). Through a sample-barcoded 5' primer and a J-beta primer mix, a second PCR was run for roughly 6 to 12 cycles. Each CDR3 protein is one row after TCRdb ran MiXCR on the 5' RACE reads. The sample contains about 750,000 distinct CDR3 sequences, about 48% of which appear only once. Sequencing was carried out using blood. V and J are TRBV20-1 and TRBJ2-3, with 7 bases matching TRBD2. This sequence originates from an elderly man in good health. Here the CDR3 reads CSATGGPSINTQYF. The DNA of the CDR3 is TGCAGCGCAACGGGGGGTCCTAGCATAAATACGCAGTATTTT.